This T cell receptor beta chain comes out of a study of lymphopenia after photon versus proton radiotherapy. Points from the study as a whole: In patients who died, overall survival fell as post-nadir TCR diversity dropped more. Only patients who died were analyzed for survival; proton advantage is unproven. After the lymphocyte nadir, photon-treated repertoires showed oligoclonal expansion, especially of CD8+ Temra cells. Relative stability marked proton patients; photon patients lost diversity and naive cells.

The CDR3 loop spans 14 amino acids. Trimming removed 1 base from V and 2 bases from J; junction bases left unmatched: 2. Germline lookup yields CDR1 SGHNT and CDR2 YYREEE (reference sequence). Here immunoSEQ multiplex PCR was the method, and the copy in TCRdb shows in-frame clones only, minus some. Here the sample spans tens of thousands of clones, 83% being singletons. As for this clone: What it recognizes is unknown.

The sample consisted of peripheral blood, taken from a patient treated with photon-based radiotherapy. The origin of this receptor is a man aged 50 to 59 with gastric cancer. The chain links TRBV5-4 to TRBJ1-1; TRBD1 matches 7 bases. The chain's CDR3 is CASSLTGVNTEAFF. The CDR3 DNA is TGTGCCAGCAGCTTGACAGGGGTTAACACTGAAGCTTTCTTT.